The sequence of this T cell receptor (beta chain) was determined in a study of blood T cell repertoires in COVID-19. Study in general: Samples of COVID-19 (acute and convalescent) were obtained from the United States, Italy and Spain. T cells, B-cell-depleted T cells, or PBMCs supplied cDNA or gDNA.

Profiled with immunoSEQ multiplex PCR; TCRdb holds only in-frame clones, not every one. This table has about 76,000 clones, 75% to 85% appearing once. The sequence was obtained from a man aged 45-65 years with COVID-19, enrolled during active disease. Sequenced: peripheral blood.

CDR3 DNA: TGTGCCAGTCGGGGGGGCATCCCAAACGAGCAGTACTTC. This encodes CASRGGIPNEQYF. The chain recombines TRBV19 with TRBJ2-7; 8 bases align to TRBD2. Trimming at V came to 8 bases and at J to 5 bases, leaving 8 bases not matched to a gene. This CDR3 is 13 amino acids long. Germline V lookup: CDR1 LNHDA, CDR2 SQIVND (reference sequence).